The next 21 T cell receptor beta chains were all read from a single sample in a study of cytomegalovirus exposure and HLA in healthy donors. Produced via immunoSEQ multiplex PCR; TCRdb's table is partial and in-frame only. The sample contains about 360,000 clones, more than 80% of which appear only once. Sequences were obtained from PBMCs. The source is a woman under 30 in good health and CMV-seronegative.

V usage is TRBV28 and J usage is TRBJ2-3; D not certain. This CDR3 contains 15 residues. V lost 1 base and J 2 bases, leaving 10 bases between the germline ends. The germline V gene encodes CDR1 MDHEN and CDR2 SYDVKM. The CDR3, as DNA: TGTGCCAGCAGTTTATACTCGAAGTCCACAGATACGCAGTATTTT. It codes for CASSLYSKSTDTQYF.

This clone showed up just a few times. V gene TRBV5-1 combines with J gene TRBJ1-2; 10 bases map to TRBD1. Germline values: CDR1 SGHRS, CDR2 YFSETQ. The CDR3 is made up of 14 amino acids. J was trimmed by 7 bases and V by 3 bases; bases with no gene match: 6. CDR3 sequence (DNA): TGCGCCAGCAGCTCCGACAGGGGGCAAGGTGGCTACACCTTC. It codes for CASSSDRGQGGYTF.

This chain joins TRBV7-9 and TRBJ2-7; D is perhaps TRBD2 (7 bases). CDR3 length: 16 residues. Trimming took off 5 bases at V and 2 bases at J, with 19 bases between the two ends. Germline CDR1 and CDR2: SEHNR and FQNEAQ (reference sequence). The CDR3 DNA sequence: TGTGCCAGCAGCAATACTCGCCGGGGGGACACCTACGAGCAGTACTTC. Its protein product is CASSNTRRGDTYEQYF.

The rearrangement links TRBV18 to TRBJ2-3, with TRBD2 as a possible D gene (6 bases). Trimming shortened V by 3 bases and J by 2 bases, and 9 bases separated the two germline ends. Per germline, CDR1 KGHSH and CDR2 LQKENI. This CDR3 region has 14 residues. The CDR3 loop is CASSPGLTTDTQYF. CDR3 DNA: TGTGCCAGCTCACCGGGACTTACCACAGATACGCAGTATTTT.

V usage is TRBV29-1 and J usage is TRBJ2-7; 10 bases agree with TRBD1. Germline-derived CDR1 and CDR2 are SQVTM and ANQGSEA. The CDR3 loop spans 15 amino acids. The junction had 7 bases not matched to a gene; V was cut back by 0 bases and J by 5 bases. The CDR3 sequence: CSVEDTGTGVNEQYF. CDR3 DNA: TGCAGCGTTGAAGATACGGGGACAGGGGTTAACGAGCAGTACTTC.

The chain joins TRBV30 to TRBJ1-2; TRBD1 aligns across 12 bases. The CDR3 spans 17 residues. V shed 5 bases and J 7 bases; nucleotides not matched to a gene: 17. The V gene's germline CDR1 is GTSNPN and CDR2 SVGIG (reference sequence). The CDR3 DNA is TGTGCCTGGCGGCGCCGGGACAGGGGGCCTTCCGCCCTTGGCTACACCTTC. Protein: CAWRRRDRGPSALGYTF.

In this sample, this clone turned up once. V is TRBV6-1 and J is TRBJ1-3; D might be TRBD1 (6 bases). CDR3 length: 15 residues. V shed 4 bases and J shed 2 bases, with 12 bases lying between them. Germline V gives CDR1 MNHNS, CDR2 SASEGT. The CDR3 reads CASSALQGTGNTIYF. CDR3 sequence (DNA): TGTGCCAGCAGTGCCTTACAGGGTACTGGAAACACCATATATTTT.

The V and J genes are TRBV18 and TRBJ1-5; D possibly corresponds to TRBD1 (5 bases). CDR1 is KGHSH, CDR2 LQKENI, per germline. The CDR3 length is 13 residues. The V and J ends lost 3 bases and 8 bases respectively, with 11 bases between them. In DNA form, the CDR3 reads TGTGCCAGCTCACCTTCAGGGACTGAGCCCCAGCATTTT. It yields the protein CASSPSGTEPQHF.

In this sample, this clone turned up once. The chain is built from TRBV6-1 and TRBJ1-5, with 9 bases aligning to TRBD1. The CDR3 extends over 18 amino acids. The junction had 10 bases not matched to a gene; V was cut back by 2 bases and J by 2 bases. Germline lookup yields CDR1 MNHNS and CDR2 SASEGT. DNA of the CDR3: TGTGCCAGCAGTGAACGGTGGGACAGGGTAGCGGGCAATCAGCCCCAGCATTTT. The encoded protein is CASSERWDRVAGNQPQHF.

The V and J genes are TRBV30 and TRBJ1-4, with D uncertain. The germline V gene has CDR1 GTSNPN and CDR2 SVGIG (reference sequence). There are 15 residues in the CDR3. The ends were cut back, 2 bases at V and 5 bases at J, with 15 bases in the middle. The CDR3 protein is CAWSFSLLSNEKLFF. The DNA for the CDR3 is TGTGCCTGGAGTTTTAGTCTGCTATCGAATGAAAAACTGTTTTTT. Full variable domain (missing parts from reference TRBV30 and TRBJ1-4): SQTIHQWPATLVQPVGSPLSLECTVEGTSNPNLYWYRQAAGRGLQLLFYSVGIGQISSEVPQNLSASRPQDRQFILSSKKLLLSDSGFYLCAWSFSLLSNEKLFFGSGTQLSVL.

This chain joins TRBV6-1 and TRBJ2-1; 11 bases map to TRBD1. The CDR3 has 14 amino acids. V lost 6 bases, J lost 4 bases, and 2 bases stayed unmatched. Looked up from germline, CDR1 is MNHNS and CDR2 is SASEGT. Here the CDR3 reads CASRGQGVYNEQFF. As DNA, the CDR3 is TGTGCCAGCAGGGGACAGGGGGTTTACAATGAGCAGTTCTTC.

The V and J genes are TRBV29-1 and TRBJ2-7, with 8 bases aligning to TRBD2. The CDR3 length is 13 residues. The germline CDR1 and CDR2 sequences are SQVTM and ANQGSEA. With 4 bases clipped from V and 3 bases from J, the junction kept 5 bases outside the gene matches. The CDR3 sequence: CSVVSGAIYEQYF. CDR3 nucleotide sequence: TGCAGCGTTGTTAGCGGGGCTATCTACGAGCAGTACTTC.

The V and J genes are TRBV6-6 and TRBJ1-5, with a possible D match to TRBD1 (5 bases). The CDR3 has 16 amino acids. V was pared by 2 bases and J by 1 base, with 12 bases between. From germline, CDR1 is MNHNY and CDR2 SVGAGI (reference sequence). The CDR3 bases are TGTGCCAGCAGTTACGTGGGGACTGGGAGCAATCAGCCCCAGCATTTT. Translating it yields CASSYVGTGSNQPQHF.

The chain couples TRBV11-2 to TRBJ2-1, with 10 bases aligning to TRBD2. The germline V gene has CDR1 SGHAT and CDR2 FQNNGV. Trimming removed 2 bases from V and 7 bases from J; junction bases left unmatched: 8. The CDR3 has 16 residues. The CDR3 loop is CASSLLSSGSLNEQFF. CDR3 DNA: TGTGCCAGCAGCTTACTATCTAGCGGGAGTTTAAATGAGCAGTTCTTC.

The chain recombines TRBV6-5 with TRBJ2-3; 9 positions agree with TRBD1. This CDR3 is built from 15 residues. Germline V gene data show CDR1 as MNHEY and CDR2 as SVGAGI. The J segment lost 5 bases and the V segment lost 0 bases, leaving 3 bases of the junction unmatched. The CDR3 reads CASSYSNRGRDTQYF. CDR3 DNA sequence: TGTGCCAGCAGTTACTCGAACAGGGGGCGAGATACGCAGTATTTT.

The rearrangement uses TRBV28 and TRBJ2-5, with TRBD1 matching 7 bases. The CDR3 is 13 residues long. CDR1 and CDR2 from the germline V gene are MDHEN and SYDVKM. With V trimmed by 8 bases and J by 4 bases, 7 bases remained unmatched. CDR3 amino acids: CASCGTAGETQYF. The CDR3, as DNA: TGTGCCAGCTGTGGGACAGCCGGAGAGACCCAGTACTTC.

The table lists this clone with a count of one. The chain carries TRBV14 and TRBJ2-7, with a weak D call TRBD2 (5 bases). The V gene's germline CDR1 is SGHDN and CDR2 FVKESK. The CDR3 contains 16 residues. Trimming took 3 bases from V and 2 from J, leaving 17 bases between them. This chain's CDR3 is CASSHPGSDRAYEQYF. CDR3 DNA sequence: TGTGCCAGCAGCCACCCGGGTAGCGACCGAGCCTACGAGCAGTACTTC.

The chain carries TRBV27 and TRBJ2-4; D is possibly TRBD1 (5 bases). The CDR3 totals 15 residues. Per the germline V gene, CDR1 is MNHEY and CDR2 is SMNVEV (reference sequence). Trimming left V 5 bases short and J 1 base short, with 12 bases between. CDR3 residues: CASSPLWGAKNIQYF. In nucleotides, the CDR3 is TGTGCCAGCAGTCCCCTGTGGGGCGCCAAAAACATTCAGTACTTC.

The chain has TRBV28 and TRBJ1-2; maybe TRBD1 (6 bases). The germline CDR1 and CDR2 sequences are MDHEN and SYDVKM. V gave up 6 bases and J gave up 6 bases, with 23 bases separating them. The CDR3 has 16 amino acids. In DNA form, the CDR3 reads TGTGCCAGCAGCCTAGGGGGACCGGGGCGCTGGGATGGCTACACCTTC. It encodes CASSLGGPGRWDGYTF.

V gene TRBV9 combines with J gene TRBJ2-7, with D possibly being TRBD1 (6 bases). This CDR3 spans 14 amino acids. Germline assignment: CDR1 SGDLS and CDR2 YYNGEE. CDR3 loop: CASSGPLQGNEQYF. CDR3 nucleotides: TGTGCGAGTTCCGGACCTTTACAGGGCAACGAGCAGTACTTC.

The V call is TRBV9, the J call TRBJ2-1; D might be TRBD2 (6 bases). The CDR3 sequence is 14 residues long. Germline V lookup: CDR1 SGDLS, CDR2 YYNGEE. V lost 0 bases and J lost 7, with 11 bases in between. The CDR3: CASSVESGVNEQFF. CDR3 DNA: TGTGCCAGCAGCGTAGAATCGGGGGTGAATGAGCAGTTCTTC.